The text below deals with one T cell receptor (beta chain). PCR involved 60 Vbeta and 13 Jbeta primers. The assay was immunoSEQ multiplex PCR, and TCRdb's table has in-frame clones only and misses some. The data contain 95,000 or so clones, approximately 77% of them singletons. The V and J ends lost 6 bases and 3 bases, in that order; junction bases with no gene match: 17. CDR1 WNHNN and CDR2 SYGVQD come from the germline V gene (reference sequence). This CDR3 comprises 19 residues. The record originates from a study of cytomegalovirus exposure and HLA in healthy donors. This TCR was recovered from a woman in her 40s in good health and CMV-seronegative. Sequenced input: PBMCs. The V gene is TRBV10-1, the J gene TRBJ2-3; 11 nucleotides match TRBD2. DNA for the CDR3: TGCGCCAGCAGCGTCGCTAGCGGGGGGCTATCGCAAAGAACAGATACGCAGTATTTT. As protein: CASSVASGGLSQRTDTQYF.